This T cell receptor (beta chain) was recorded in a study of shared clonotypes between healthy human individuals. About the research overall: CD4 naive and CD4 memory each took three plates per donor, while CD8 naive took two and CD8 memory one.

Assay used: immunoSEQ multiplex PCR; TCRdb lists only in-frame clones, some missing. The top ten hold 0.89% of the sample, which has 950,000 to 1,200,000 clones, approximately 80% seen once. About this clone: What it recognizes is unknown.

The CDR3 extends over 16 amino acids. Between the trimmed V and J ends, which lost 3 bases and 4 bases, there was a span of 19 bases. Germline V gives CDR1 GTSNPN, CDR2 SVGIG (reference sequence). General study points: A small donor pool kept down the genetic and exposure-history diversity that was represented.

This clonotype was obtained from a young man in good health. Some clones in this sample may be carry-over from other donors' samples. The V gene is TRBV30, the J gene TRBJ2-1; D unresolved. The sample was memory CD4+ T cells from PBMCs. Sample subset: CD45RA-negative fraction. CDR3 coding DNA: TGTGCCTGGAGCCGTTCCCACTTGGGTGGGTACAATGAGCAGTTCTTC. Residues: CAWSRSHLGGYNEQFF.